Detailed here is one T cell receptor (beta chain). What it recognizes is unknown. The data were obtained in a study of cytomegalovirus exposure and HLA in healthy donors. Study-wide background: The Caucasian-associated ancestry cluster contained around four fifths of the 398 genotyped donors. Findings and limits, study-wide: Per a prior analysis, the majority of TCR beta V segments were productive roughly 90% or roughly 30% of the time.

This CDR3 comprises 15 residues. Trimming removed 4 bases at V and 4 bases at J, with 16 bases between. The germline gives CDR1 MGHRA, CDR2 YSYEKL. PCR was performed using 60 Vbeta and 13 Jbeta primers. The assay was immunoSEQ multiplex PCR, and TCRdb's table has in-frame clones only and misses some. The sample consists of fewer than 200,000 clones, about 80% of them appearing once. The material sequenced was PBMCs. The receptor comes from a man in his late teens or twenties in good health and CMV-seropositive. The V and J genes are TRBV4-1 and TRBJ1-1; a possible D gene is TRBD1 (6 bases). DNA of the CDR3: TGCGCCAGCAGCCGGTCACAGGGTGGGGGCACTGAAGCTTTCTTT. Translated: CASSRSQGGGTEAFF.